The T cell receptor beta chain described here comes from a study of technical replicates of blood from a few donors. This clone occurred a few times. V was shortened by 1 base and J by 1 base, with 10 bases between the two germline ends. The V gene's germline CDR1 is MDHEN and CDR2 SYDVKM. This CDR3 region has 15 residues. Method: immunoSEQ multiplex PCR; TCRdb's copy keeps in-frame clones and lacks some. The profile covers tens of thousands of clones, with around 90% appearing a single time and around 0.27% taken by the ten largest. This chain uses TRBV28 with TRBJ1-1; D might be TRBD1 (5 bases). Sequencing was carried out using T cells isolated from PBMCs. This TCR derives from a human donor in good health. The CDR3 DNA reads as TGTGCCAGCAGTTTATTTCAGGGAAGGAACACTGAAGCTTTCTTT. Amino acid sequence: CASSLFQGRNTEAFF.